This T cell receptor (beta chain) was retrieved from a study of T cell changes during pregnancy in multiple sclerosis. CDR1 is SGHDT and CDR2 is YYEEEE in the germline V gene. This CDR3 has 14 residues. The ends were cut back, 3 bases at V and 5 bases at J, with 15 bases in the middle. TCRdb's copy holds only in-frame clones and misses some; the assay was immunoSEQ multiplex PCR. The table includes 25,000 to 35,000 clones, roughly 90% detected once. V gene TRBV5-6 combines with J gene TRBJ2-7; possibly TRBD1 for D (5 bases). The clonotype originates from a female donor with multiple sclerosis, enrolled in a pregnancy study. The sample here was CD8+ T cells from peripheral blood mononuclear cells, taken in the first trimester of pregnancy. CDR3 sequence (DNA): TGTGCCAGCAGCTCCTCTCCAGGGCTTGACGAGCAGTACTTC. Amino acids: CASSSSPGLDEQYF. The full variable domain, rest sourced from reference TRBV5-6 and TRBJ2-7, is DAGVTQSPTHLIKTRGQQVTLRCSPKSGHDTVSWYQQALGQGPQFIFQYYEEEERQRGNFPDRFSGHQFPNYSSELNVNALLLGDSALYLCASSSSPGLDEQYFGPGTRLTVT.